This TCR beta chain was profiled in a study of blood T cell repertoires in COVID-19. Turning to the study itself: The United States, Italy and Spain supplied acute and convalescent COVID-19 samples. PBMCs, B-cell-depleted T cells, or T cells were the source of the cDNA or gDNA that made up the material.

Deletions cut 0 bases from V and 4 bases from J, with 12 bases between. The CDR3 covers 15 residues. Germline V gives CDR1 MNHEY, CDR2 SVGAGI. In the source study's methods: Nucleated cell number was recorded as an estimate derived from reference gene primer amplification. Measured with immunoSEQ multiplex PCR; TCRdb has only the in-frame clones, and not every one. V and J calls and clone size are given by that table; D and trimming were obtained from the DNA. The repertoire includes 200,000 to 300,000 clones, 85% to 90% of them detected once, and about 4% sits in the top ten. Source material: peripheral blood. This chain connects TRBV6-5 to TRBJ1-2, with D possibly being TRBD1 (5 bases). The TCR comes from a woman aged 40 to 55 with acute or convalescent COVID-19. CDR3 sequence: CASSYSGRQGYGYTF. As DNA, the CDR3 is TGTGCCAGCAGTTACTCAGGGCGGCAGGGCTATGGCTACACCTTC.